This T cell receptor (beta chain) originates from a study of T cells in Graves' hyperthyroidism and ophthalmopathy. The overall study: Sampling of peripheral blood happened at initial diagnosis, prior to any treatment. Findings and caveats of the study: Blood also showed most of the thyroid clonotypes that were expanded above 0.001.

Amplified TCR beta CDR3 regions came from RNA transcripts. HTBI primers were used for first-round RT-PCR of the TCR CDR3. TCRdb re-derived calls from the multiplex PCR reads in MiXCR, one entry per CDR3 protein. The table shows 400,000 to 600,000 distinct CDR3 sequences, with around 15% occurring only once. Trimming removed 4 bases from V and 1 base from J, with 7 bases in between. Germline V lookup: CDR1 LNHDA, CDR2 SQIVND (reference sequence). The CDR3 length is 14 residues. This clonotype has a handful of counts. No antigen is known for it. Uncontrolled infection, other autoimmune disease, pregnancy and lactation each barred patients from inclusion. Every diagnosis used clinical symptoms, serum thyroxine and TRAb, thyroid ultrasound and orbital computed tomography.

This chain joins TRBV19 and TRBJ1-4; D is unclear. The sample was blood. This sequence was found in a woman in her 30s with Graves' ophthalmopathy. The CDR3 DNA reads TGTGCCAGTAGTAGCGGGAGAACTAATGAAAAACTGTTTTTT. Protein product: CASSSGRTNEKLFF.